The 10 T cell receptor beta chains reported below all come from one sample, sequenced in a study of blood T cell repertoires in COVID-19. TCRdb's copy holds only in-frame clones and misses some; the assay was immunoSEQ multiplex PCR. The sample contains some 310,000 clones, 89% of which appear only once. Sequencing was carried out using PBMCs or T cells enriched from blood (not recorded which). The receptors here all came from a woman under 40 who had recovered from COVID-19.

V usage is TRBV19 and J usage is TRBJ2-5; no definite D call. Trimming took 4 bases from V and 0 from J, leaving 9 bases between them. CDR1 and CDR2 (germline): LNHDA, SQIVND (reference sequence). The CDR3 has 14 amino acids. The CDR3 sequence is CASSTSGNQETQYF. CDR3 nucleotide sequence: TGTGCCAGTAGTACCTCAGGAAACCAAGAGACCCAGTACTTC.

Only a few counts were recorded for this clone. V gene TRBV7-3 combines with J gene TRBJ2-4; the match to TRBD2 covers 9 bases. V lost 5 bases, J lost 6 bases, and 5 bases stayed unmatched. The length of the CDR3 is 14 residues. The germline gives CDR1 SGHTA, CDR2 FQGTGA. CDR3 bases: TGTGCCAGCAGCCGGACTAGCGAATCAAACATTCAGTACTTC. It codes for CASSRTSESNIQYF.

The V and J genes are TRBV19 and TRBJ1-5, with 8 positions matching TRBD1. Germline CDR1 is LNHDA and CDR2 is SQIVND (reference sequence). The V segment lost 5 bases and the J segment 3 bases; nucleotides outside the gene matches: 12. The CDR3 is 17 residues long. This chain's CDR3 is CASSPRTGRVNNQPQHF. CDR3 DNA: TGTGCCAGTAGTCCCCGGACAGGGAGAGTTAACAATCAGCCCCAGCATTTT.

The chain combines TRBV19 with TRBJ2-7; D unclear. The CDR3 extends over 15 amino acids. Germline CDR1 LNHDA, CDR2 SQIVND (reference sequence). V was cut by 3 bases and J by 0 bases, with 12 bases left in between. In nucleotides, the CDR3 is TGTGCCAGTAGTATCATGGCCTTCAGCTCCTACGAGCAGTACTTC. Translated: CASSIMAFSSYEQYF.

This clone was seen a few times. The rearrangement joins TRBV18 to TRBJ1-1; maybe TRBD1 (6 bases). The CDR3 length is 15 residues. Germline V gives CDR1 KGHSH, CDR2 LQKENI. Trimming pared 5 bases from V and 0 bases from J, leaving 13 bases between. CDR3 in amino acids: CASSLTGTMNTEAFF. The CDR3 bases are TGTGCCAGCTCATTGACCGGGACAATGAACACTGAAGCTTTCTTT.

The V call is TRBV5-4, the J call TRBJ1-4; tentative D call: TRBD1 (6 bases). V was cut by 3 bases and J by 2 bases, with 14 bases left in between. The CDR3 is 16 amino acids. CDR1 is SGHNT and CDR2 is YYREEE in the germline V gene (reference sequence). This CDR3 reads CASSWGPRSTNEKLFF. DNA of the CDR3: TGTGCCAGCAGCTGGGGGCCTAGATCGACTAATGAAAAACTGTTTTTT.

V and J are TRBV7-2 and TRBJ2-7, with 9 bases fitting TRBD2. V lost 3 bases to trimming and J lost 3 bases; unmatched junction nucleotides: 3. This CDR3 contains 14 residues. The germline V gene encodes CDR1 SGHTA and CDR2 FQGNSA. The CDR3 here is CASSFASGNYEQYF. The CDR3 region has the DNA TGTGCCAGCAGCTTCGCTAGCGGGAACTACGAGCAGTACTTC.

In this sample, this clone turned up once. DNA of the CDR3: TGTGCCAGCAGCTTAGGCCAGGGGCAGCCCCAGCATTTT. This sequence encodes CASSLGQGQPQHF. The V and J genes are TRBV7-8 and TRBJ1-5; a possible D gene is TRBD1 (6 bases). The CDR3 spans 13 residues. The germline V gene has CDR1 SGHVS and CDR2 FQNEAQ. Trimming took 1 base from V and 7 from J, leaving 8 bases between them.

The V and J genes are TRBV7-2 and TRBJ2-1; 8 bases fit TRBD2. V dropped 4 bases and J dropped 7; count of bases not matched to a gene: 12. This CDR3 is 16 amino acids long. Per the germline V gene, CDR1 is SGHTA and CDR2 is FQGNSA. Written as DNA, the CDR3 is TGTGCCAGCAGCTCCCCCCCCGGGAGGGCCATAAATGAGCAGTTCTTC. Its protein product is CASSSPPGRAINEQFF. The variable domain in full, completed from reference TRBV7-2 and TRBJ2-1, reads GAGVSQSPSNKVTEKGKDVELRCDPISGHTALYWYRQSLGQGLEFLIYFQGNSAPDKSGLPSDRFSAERTGGSVSTLTIQRTQQEDSAVYLCASSSPPGRAINEQFFGPGTRLTVL.

This chain uses TRBV6-4 with TRBJ1-2; D is unresolved. The germline gives CDR1 MRHNA, CDR2 SNTAGT. The CDR3 runs to 12 residues. Between the trimmed V and J ends, which lost 8 bases and 8 bases, there was a span of 15 bases. Here the CDR3 reads CASRSESGGYTF. Here the CDR3 DNA reads TGTGCCAGCCGATCCGAATCCGGGGGCTACACCTTC.